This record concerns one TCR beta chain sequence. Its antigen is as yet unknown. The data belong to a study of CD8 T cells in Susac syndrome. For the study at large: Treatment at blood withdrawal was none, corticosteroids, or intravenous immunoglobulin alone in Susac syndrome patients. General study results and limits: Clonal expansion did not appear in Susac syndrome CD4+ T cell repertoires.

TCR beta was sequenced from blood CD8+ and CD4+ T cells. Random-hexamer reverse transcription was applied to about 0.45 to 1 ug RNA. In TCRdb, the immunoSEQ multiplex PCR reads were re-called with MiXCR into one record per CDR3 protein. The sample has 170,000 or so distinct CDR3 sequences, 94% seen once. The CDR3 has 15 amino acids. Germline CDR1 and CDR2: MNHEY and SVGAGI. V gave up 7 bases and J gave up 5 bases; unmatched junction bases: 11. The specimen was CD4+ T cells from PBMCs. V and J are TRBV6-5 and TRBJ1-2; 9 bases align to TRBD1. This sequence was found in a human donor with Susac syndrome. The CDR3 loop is CASTRRDRELYGYTF. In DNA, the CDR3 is TGTGCCAGCACCCGCCGGGACAGGGAGCTTTATGGCTACACCTTC.